The clone carrying this TCR beta chain has a count of ten or more. As yet, its antigen is unknown. The CDR3 sequence is 15 residues long. Germline V gene data show CDR1 as SGHTA and CDR2 as FQGNSA. V was pared by 7 bases and J by 0 bases, with 15 bases between. In TCRdb, the reads were re-called with MiXCR into one record per CDR3 protein. Of roughly 350,000 distinct CDR3 sequences in the sample, 34% were seen once. The data are from a study of T cell repertoires in cytomegalovirus infection. This chain links TRBV7-2 with TRBJ1-2; a weak D match, TRBD1 (6 bases). The receptor was isolated from a human donor in good health (CMV status not recorded). Some clones in this sample may be carry-over from other donors' samples. This sample comprised cultured PBMCs, obtained from culture after CMV antigen stimulation. Here the CDR3 DNA reads TGTGCCAGCACCAGGGCGGGGGCGACTAACTATGGCTACACCTTC. Residues: CASTRAGATNYGYTF.